Listed here are 17 T cell receptor beta chains from one sample, sequenced in a study of blood T cells in healthy people across ages. The use of a sample-barcoded 5' primer and a J-beta primer mix characterized a second PCR of 7 to 11 cycles. TCRdb passed the 5' RACE reads through MiXCR, listing each CDR3 protein once. The table includes about 1.7 million distinct CDR3 sequences, 28% detected once. Sequenced sample: blood. The receptors were gathered from a woman aged 25 to 45 in good health.

In this sample, this clonotype turned up a few times. The gene calls are TRBV20-1 and TRBJ1-1; a weak D match, TRBD1 (5 bases). Trimming pared 2 bases from V and 3 bases from J, leaving 13 bases between. The CDR3 is made up of 14 amino acids. CDR1 DFQATT and CDR2 SNEGSKA come from the germline V gene (reference sequence). This CDR3 is CSARSDRDDTEAFF. CDR3 sequence (DNA): TGCAGTGCTAGATCAGACAGAGATGACACTGAAGCTTTCTTT.

This clonotype has only a few counts. J is TRBJ2-5 and V is TRBV20-1, with TRBD2 identical over 14 bases. Per the germline V gene, CDR1 is DFQATT and CDR2 is SNEGSKA (reference sequence). This CDR3 comprises 15 residues. V was pared by 6 bases and J by 4 bases, with 7 bases of the junction left unmatched. CDR3 in amino acids: CSAISGTSGGETQYF. The CDR3 nucleotides read TGCAGTGCAATCTCCGGGACTAGCGGGGGAGAGACCCAGTACTTC.

This chain joins TRBV12-3 or TRBV12-4 and TRBJ1-1; TRBD1 is a possible D gene (5 bases). This CDR3 comprises 14 residues. Trimming removed 4 bases from V and 6 bases from J, with 15 bases in between. The CDR3 sequence is CASSSAGGAAEAFF. Here the CDR3 DNA reads TGTGCCAGCAGTTCAGCTGGCGGGGCTGCTGAAGCTTTCTTT.

This clonotype was detected only a few times. The junction does not match germline at one end; this may be a read error. The chain recombines TRBV7-9 with TRBJ1-1, with a weak D call TRBD1 (5 bases). CDR3 length: 14 residues. In germline, CDR1 is SEHNR, CDR2 FQNEAQ (reference sequence). The chain's CDR3 is CASTLRRAGPEAFF. DNA for the CDR3: TGTGCCAGCACCCTTCGCCGGGCAGGGCCTGAGGCTTTCTTT.

Worth noting for this clonotype: A junction boundary mismatches the germline segment, possibly from a read error. The rearrangement links TRBV3-1 to TRBJ2-7; D ambiguous. CDR1 is LGHDT, CDR2 YNNKEL, per germline (reference sequence). This CDR3 region has 12 residues. CDR3 nucleotides: TGTGCCAGCAGCCAAGACAACTACGAGCGGTACTTC. Encoded protein: CASSQDNYERYF.

The chain links TRBV7-2 to TRBJ2-7; unclear D gene. With 3 bases removed from V and 7 bases from J, the gap between germline ends came to 22 bases. CDR1 and CDR2 from the germline V gene are SGHTA and FQGNSA. This CDR3 comprises 16 residues. The CDR3 DNA reads as TGTGCCAGCAGCTTGAAGCGACCACTCTCCTACAATGAGCAGTACTTC. Amino acid sequence: CASSLKRPLSYNEQYF.

Turning to this clonotype: At one of its ends the junction is not consistent with the germline gene, which may arise from a read error. The V and J genes are TRBV28 and TRBJ2-3; D perhaps matches TRBD1 (6 bases). Germline V CDR1 and CDR2: MDHEN, SYDVKM. CDR3 size: 17 residues. The DNA for the CDR3 is TGTGCCGGCAGTCCCGAGGTGGAAGGGGACAACACAGATACGCAGTATTTT. Translated: CAGSPEVEGDNTDTQYF.

In its sample, this clonotype was seen a few times. This rearrangement joins TRBV20-1 to TRBJ2-7; 7 nucleotides agree with TRBD1. The CDR3 covers 11 residues. V lost 6 bases and J lost 10; bases outside the gene matches: 9. The germline CDR1 and CDR2 sequences are DFQATT and SNEGSKA (reference sequence). The CDR3 DNA reads as TGCAGTGCCAAGACAGGGCCCCTCCAGTACTTC. This sequence encodes CSAKTGPLQYF.

The rearrangement uses TRBV15 and TRBJ1-5; possibly TRBD1 for D (5 bases). The ends were cut back, 0 bases at V and 1 base at J, with 10 bases in the middle. The CDR3 length is 16 residues. CDR1 and CDR2 (germline): LNHNV, YYDKDF (reference sequence). The CDR3 DNA sequence: TGTGCCACCAGCAGAGACAGGGTTTTGAGCAATCAGCCCCAGCATTTT. It yields the protein CATSRDRVLSNQPQHF.

This clonotype has only a few counts. At one end the junction does not follow the germline gene, possibly because of a read error. The gene calls are TRBV18 and TRBJ2-4; weak D call: TRBD2 (5 bases). This CDR3 contains 12 residues. Per germline, CDR1 KGHSH and CDR2 LQKENI. The CDR3 nucleotides read TGTGCCAGCCCACCCGAGAGGGACATTCAGTACTTC. Protein product: CASPPERDIQYF.

To note about this clonotype: With a much larger clone just one base away, this may be a read error. In nucleotides, the CDR3 is TGCGCCAGCAGGGCCTACCTCAGGGAAGGGGAGCAGTACTTC. It codes for CASRAYLREGEQYF. The rearrangement joins TRBV10-1 to TRBJ2-7; perhaps TRBD1 as D (5 bases). The CDR3 loop spans 14 amino acids. The germline V gene has CDR1 WNHNN and CDR2 SYGVQD (reference sequence). V lost 6 bases, J lost 7 bases, and 19 bases lay in between.

The rearrangement joins TRBV20-1 to TRBJ1-1, with D maybe TRBD1 (6 bases). The CDR3 length is 15 residues. In germline, CDR1 is DFQATT, CDR2 SNEGSKA (reference sequence). Trimming cost V 0 bases and J 1 base, with 12 bases left between them. CDR3 DNA: TGCAGTGCTAGAGAGGGGGCCATAGGGAACACTGAAGCTTTCTTT. This gives the protein CSAREGAIGNTEAFF.

A remark on this clonotype: Mismatch with germline at one junction end may stem from a read error. The chain carries TRBV19 and TRBJ2-2; TRBD1 is a possible D gene (6 bases). This CDR3 has 14 amino acids. Per the germline V gene, CDR1 is LNHDA and CDR2 is SQIVND (reference sequence). This CDR3 is CASKTNRDAGERFF. CDR3 DNA sequence: TGTGCCAGTAAAACGAACAGGGATGCCGGGGAGCGGTTTTTT.

This clonotype was recorded a few times. J is TRBJ2-1 and V is TRBV2; D is possibly TRBD1 (5 bases). V was trimmed by 2 bases and J by 6 bases, leaving 11 bases between them. Germline V gives CDR1 SNHLY, CDR2 FYNNEI. The CDR3 is 14 residues long. Here the CDR3 reads CASSERGTSNEQFF. CDR3 DNA: TGTGCCAGCAGTGAAAGGGGAACAAGCAATGAGCAGTTCTTC.

The CDR3 spells CASSQSASADEQYF. As DNA, the CDR3 is TGTGCCAGCAGCCAATCAGCTAGCGCGGACGAGCAGTACTTC. The rearrangement joins TRBV11-2 to TRBJ2-7; tentatively, D is TRBD2 (6 bases). Trimming pared 5 bases from V and 5 bases from J, leaving 16 bases between. CDR1 SGHAT and CDR2 FQNNGV come from the germline V gene. This CDR3 region has 14 residues.

This sequence joins TRBV20-1 and TRBJ2-1, with D perhaps TRBD2 (5 bases). The ends were cut back, 7 bases at V and 8 bases at J, with 21 bases in the middle. Germline CDR1 is DFQATT and CDR2 is SNEGSKA (reference sequence). This CDR3 comprises 14 residues. The CDR3 protein is CSGHRQEGNDEQFF. CDR3 nucleotides: TGCAGTGGCCACCGACAAGAGGGCAACGATGAGCAGTTCTTC.

This clonotype was detected only a few times. The rearrangement uses TRBV24-1 and TRBJ2-7; 7 bases fit TRBD2. The ends lost 9 bases at V and 5 bases at J; junction bases unmatched: 9. The length of the CDR3 is 13 residues. Looked up from germline, CDR1 is KGHDR and CDR2 is SFDVKD. The CDR3 loop reads CATGGGNENEQYF. The CDR3 DNA reads TGTGCCACCGGGGGGGGAAATGAGAACGAGCAGTACTTC.